This TCR beta chain was captured by sequencing in a study of CD8 T cells in Susac syndrome. This CDR3 is built from 12 residues. The germline CDR1 and CDR2 sequences are MGHDK and SYGVNS. V dropped 4 bases and J dropped 7 bases, with 9 bases sitting between them. RNA in amounts of roughly 0.5 to 1 ug was reverse transcribed with random hexamers. MiXCR was run by TCRdb on the immunoSEQ multiplex PCR reads, yielding one entry per CDR3 protein. In the table there are some 130,000 distinct CDR3 sequences, around 93% of which are singletons. This TCR derives from a human donor with Susac syndrome. V is TRBV25-1 and J is TRBJ2-3, with no clear D. Sequenced input: CD8+ T cells from PBMCs. This chain's CDR3 is CASSARDHTQYF. The CDR3 coding sequence is TGTGCCAGCAGTGCCCGAGACCATACGCAGTATTTT.